This TCR beta chain is from a study of regulatory T cells in long-lasting Graves disease. Time point meaning: persistent/refractory GD, antithyroid drugs over 5 years with positive TRAb. After RNA was extracted from PBMCs, the TCR library was made from it. Through Arm-PCR of CDR3 regions and iRepertoire HTBI primers, TCR beta libraries were built. TCRdb redid the calling of the multiplex PCR reads with MiXCR, one entry per CDR3 protein. The table records under 500,000 distinct CDR3 sequences, 20% of them present only once. The study's findings and limits: Persistent cases favored TRBV28, TRBJ1-2 and TRBJ2-5. Persistent patients shared 2,741 public clonotypes among themselves. Newly diagnosed patients shared fewer, at 900 to 1,000.

Germline V gene lookup returns CDR1 KGHSH and CDR2 LQKENI. The CDR3 sequence is 15 residues long. Trimming left V 4 bases short and J 1 base short, with 13 bases between. This clonotype was counted ten times or more. Antigen unknown. The chain uses TRBV18 and TRBJ1-2, with D possibly matching TRBD1 (6 bases). Sequenced here: peripheral blood mononuclear cells (PBMCs), sampled when the disease was refractory, from a patient treated with antithyroid drugs. The source of this sequence is a female donor with Graves disease. This CDR3 reads CASSLRTEVNYGYTF. For the CDR3, the DNA is TGTGCCAGCTCACTCCGGACAGAGGTTAACTATGGCTACACCTTC.